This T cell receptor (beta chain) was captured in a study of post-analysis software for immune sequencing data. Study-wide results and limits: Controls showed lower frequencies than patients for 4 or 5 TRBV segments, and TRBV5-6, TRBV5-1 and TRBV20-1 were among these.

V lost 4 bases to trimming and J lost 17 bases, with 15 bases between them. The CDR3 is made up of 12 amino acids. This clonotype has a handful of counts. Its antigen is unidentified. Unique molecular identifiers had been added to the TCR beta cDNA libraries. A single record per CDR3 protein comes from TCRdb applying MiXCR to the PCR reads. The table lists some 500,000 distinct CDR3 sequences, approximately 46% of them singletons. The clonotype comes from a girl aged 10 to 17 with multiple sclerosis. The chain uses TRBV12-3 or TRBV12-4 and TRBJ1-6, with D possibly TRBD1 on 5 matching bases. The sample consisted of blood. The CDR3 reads CASSYSGTSIHF. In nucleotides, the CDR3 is TGTGCCAGCAGTTACTCGGGGACCTCTATCCACTTT.